These 13 T cell receptor beta chains were all obtained from the same sample, sequenced in a study of CD8 T cells in Susac syndrome (dated by TCRdb to about 2019). The library was generated by the immunoSEQ multiplex PCR assay. RNA was extracted using the RNeasy kit, and roughly 0.5 to 1 ug of the RNA was reverse transcribed with random hexamers. TCRdb reran the public reads through fastp at Q25 and MiXCR, keeping productive beta chains. Every distinct CDR3 protein forms one entry, paired with its most common genes and DNA. Here the sample has roughly 52,000 distinct CDR3 sequences; about 95% occur a single time. The leading ten clones occupy roughly 0.79% of the sample. The specimen was CD8+ T cells from PBMCs. Receptors were obtained from a human donor with Susac syndrome.

The chain is built from TRBV2 and TRBJ1-1; D not certain. The V end lost 7 bases, the J end lost 6 bases, and 12 bases lay between the germline ends. This CDR3 has 12 amino acids. The germline CDR1 and CDR2 sequences are SNHLY and FYNNEI. The chain's CDR3 is CASTGVSAEAFF. As DNA, the CDR3 is TGTGCCAGCACTGGGGTTAGCGCTGAAGCTTTCTTT.

This chain joins TRBV2 and TRBJ2-3; possibly TRBD2 for D (5 bases). The CDR3 sequence is 15 residues long. The V end lost 7 bases, the J end lost 2 bases, and 16 bases lay between the germline ends. Germline CDR1 is SNHLY and CDR2 is FYNNEI. CDR3 sequence (DNA): TGTGCCAGCAAGATAGGTAGCGCGTACACAGATACGCAGTATTTT. It encodes CASKIGSAYTDTQYF.

This clonotype was seen a handful of times. The chain uses TRBV12-3 or TRBV12-4 and TRBJ2-2, with D unclear. Between the trimmed V and J ends, which lost 3 bases and 8 bases, there was a span of 7 bases. The CDR3 loop spans 12 amino acids. CDR3 DNA sequence: TGTGCCAGCAGTTTTCGGGCGGGGGAGCTGTTTTTT. Protein sequence: CASSFRAGELFF.

In this sample, this clonotype turned up once. The chain combines TRBV30 with TRBJ2-7; 7 nucleotides line up with TRBD1. Germline V lookup: CDR1 GTSNPN, CDR2 SVGIG (reference sequence). J gave up 4 bases and V 0 bases, and 3 bases lay outside the gene matches. This CDR3 is built from 13 residues. CDR3 region: CAWSVGDSYEQYF. CDR3 DNA: TGTGCCTGGAGTGTAGGGGACAGTTACGAGCAGTACTTC.

The CDR3 loop is CASSLVGGVGSGETQYF. The CDR3 DNA sequence: TGTGCCAGCAGCTTAGTCGGAGGGGTTGGATCGGGAGAGACCCAGTACTTC. The V and J genes are TRBV7-8 and TRBJ2-5, with D possibly matching TRBD2 (6 bases). CDR3 length: 17 amino acids. With 1 base removed from V and 4 bases from J, the gap between germline ends came to 19 bases. Germline assignment: CDR1 SGHVS and CDR2 FQNEAQ.

This chain links TRBV5-6 with TRBJ2-2; D call uncertain. The ends were cut back, 4 bases at V and 2 bases at J, with 6 bases in the middle. The CDR3 spans 13 residues. CDR1 is SGHDT, CDR2 YYEEEE, per germline. CDR3 nucleotides: TGTGCCAGCAGCACAGATAACACCGGGGAGCTGTTTTTT. Translating gives CASSTDNTGELFF.

This chain links TRBV4-2 with TRBJ2-2, with D unclear. The V gene's germline CDR1 is LGHNA and CDR2 YNFKEQ. V lost 0 bases and J 1 base, leaving 18 bases between the germline ends. The CDR3 loop spans 19 amino acids. The CDR3 sequence is CASSQETNFGLLNTGELFF. The CDR3 DNA reads as TGTGCCAGCAGCCAAGAGACGAACTTTGGTCTATTGAACACCGGGGAGCTGTTTTTT.

This chain joins TRBV29-1 and TRBJ1-2; TRBD1 aligns across 9 bases. Germline V CDR1 and CDR2: SQVTM, ANQGSEA. CDR3 size: 13 residues. Germline trimming cut 4 bases from V and 6 bases from J; bases unmatched to any gene: 6. The CDR3 loop reads CSVGGTGINGYTF. The CDR3 DNA follows: TGCAGCGTTGGGGGGACAGGGATCAATGGCTACACCTTC. The full variable domain, with the rest looked up from reference TRBV29-1 and TRBJ1-2, is SAVISQKPSRDICQRGTSLTIQCQVDSQVTMMFWYRQQPGQSLTLIATANQGSEATYESGFVIDKFPISRPNLTFSTLTVSNMSPEDSSIYLCSVGGTGINGYTFGSGTRLTVV.

This rearrangement joins TRBV4-3 to TRBJ1-6; D uncertain. Germline CDR1 is LGHNA and CDR2 is YSLEER. This CDR3 spans 14 amino acids. The ends were cut back, 0 bases at V and 6 bases at J, with 6 bases in the middle. CDR3 residues: CASSQDWTNSPLHF. CDR3 coding DNA: TGCGCCAGCAGCCAAGACTGGACTAATTCACCCCTCCACTTT.

The rearrangement uses TRBV4-1 and TRBJ2-1, with 12 nucleotides matching TRBD2. Germline loops: CDR1 MGHRA, CDR2 YSYEKL. The junction had 10 bases not matched to a gene; V was cut back by 2 bases and J by 8 bases. The CDR3 has 17 residues. This CDR3 is CASSQLETSGGRYEQFF. CDR3 coding DNA: TGCGCCAGCAGCCAACTCGAAACTAGCGGGGGGCGCTATGAGCAGTTCTTC.

The chain has TRBV9 and TRBJ2-5; D is perhaps TRBD2 (6 bases). Trimming pared 0 bases from V and 2 bases from J, leaving 14 bases between. Germline values: CDR1 SGDLS, CDR2 YYNGEE. The CDR3 extends over 16 amino acids. In DNA, the CDR3 is TGTGCCAGCAGCGTAGAAATTGGTAGCGGACAAGAGACCCAGTACTTC. This sequence encodes CASSVEIGSGQETQYF.

The gene calls are TRBV27 and TRBJ2-3; 9 bases line up with TRBD2. The CDR3 length is 14 residues. The junction had 3 bases not matched to a gene; V was cut back by 7 bases and J by 1 base. Germline V gene lookup returns CDR1 MNHEY and CDR2 SMNVEV (reference sequence). CDR3 loop: CASTRLAGTDTQYF. The CDR3 nucleotides are TGTGCCAGCACTAGACTAGCGGGCACAGATACGCAGTATTTT.

The chain carries TRBV13 and TRBJ1-5; D uncertain. This CDR3 spans 15 amino acids. V shed 2 bases and J shed 7 bases, with 15 bases lying between them. In germline, CDR1 is PRHDT, CDR2 FYEKMQ (reference sequence). CDR3 sequence reads: CASSLSRERGQPQHF. For the CDR3, the DNA is TGTGCCAGCAGCTTATCAAGGGAACGGGGACAGCCCCAGCATTTT.